In its sample, the clone carrying this T cell receptor beta chain was seen a few times. The antigen is undetermined. Every TCR beta cDNA library bore unique molecular identifiers. TCRdb reanalysed the PCR reads using MiXCR and keeps one entry per CDR3 protein. The sample lists 750,000 to 950,000 distinct CDR3 sequences, roughly half occurring once. Trimming stripped 8 bases from V and 1 base from J, with 15 bases between. Per germline, CDR1 LGHNT and CDR2 FRNRAP. The CDR3 loop spans 15 amino acids. These data come from a study of post-analysis software for immune sequencing data. Looking at the study overall: Multiple sclerosis in the patients followed relapsing-remitting, secondary progressive and progressive-relapsing courses.

Study findings and constraints: With F measure, samples from one preparation batch clustered together strongly. In patients, about five TRBV segments were more frequent than in controls, with TRBV5-6, TRBV5-1 and TRBV20-1 among them.

The receptor was derived from a girl between 10 and 17 years old with multiple sclerosis. Sequencing input: blood. This chain uses TRBV12-5 with TRBJ2-1; TRBD1 is a possible D gene (5 bases). The DNA for the CDR3 is TGTGCTAGTCAATCGAGCAGGGCGTCCTACAATGAGCAGTTCTTC. It specifies CASQSSRASYNEQFF.